This T cell receptor beta chain came from a study of early stage breast cancer tumors. Whole-study context: Of fewer than 20 invasive breast tumors, about a dozen were hormone receptor-positive, HER2-negative. Invasive lobular carcinomas made up about 30% of the 12 ER+/PR+/HER2- tumors.

Study-wide results and caveats: Comparing each tissue with blood distinguished tumor from normal in most of the 16 patients.

Germline assignment: CDR1 ENHRY and CDR2 SYGVKD. V trimming: 0 bases; J trimming: 4 bases; junction bases outside the gene matches: 5. The CDR3 contains 15 residues. Each sample had two DNA replicates, roughly 0.5 ug blood or around 1.6 ug tissue. Sequenced by immunoSEQ multiplex PCR; TCRdb stores in-frame clones only, minus some. The table records roughly 19,000 clones, about 80% of them present only once. As to this clone: Its antigen is unidentified.

This chain joins TRBV10-3 and TRBJ2-7; 8 bases align to TRBD1. The sample comprised blood. The TCR originated in a person in their 60s with breast cancer. The CDR3 spells CAISESTTGAYEQYF. CDR3 nucleotides: TGTGCCATCAGTGAGTCCACGACAGGGGCTTACGAGCAGTACTTC.